The 18 T cell receptor beta chains below all came from one sample that was sequenced in a study of chemoradiotherapy in HPV16-positive cancers. Produced via immunoSEQ multiplex PCR; TCRdb's table is partial and in-frame only. The table includes 12,000 or so clones, more than 75% detected once. This sample was gathered from a patient who underwent chemoradiotherapy. These TCRs come from a human donor with HPV-associated anogenital cancer.

The V and J genes are TRBV11-3 and TRBJ2-3; no definite D call. CDR1 is SGHNT, CDR2 YENEEA, per germline. V gave up 1 base and J gave up 2 bases, with 7 bases separating them. This CDR3 contains 14 residues. The CDR3 DNA follows: TGTGCCAGCAGCTTAGGGCAGAACACAGATACGCAGTATTTT. Translation gives CASSLGQNTDTQYF.

The chain combines TRBV19 with TRBJ1-5; D remains ambiguous. CDR1 is LNHDA, CDR2 SQIVND, per germline (reference sequence). V shed 3 bases and J shed 11 bases, with 8 bases lying between them. CDR3 length equals 11 residues. CDR3 DNA sequence: TGTGCCAGTAGTATCACCGGGACCCAGCATTTT. Its translation is CASSITGTQHF.

The gene calls are TRBV15 and TRBJ1-2; 8 nucleotides line up with TRBD1. J was trimmed by 1 base and V by 2 bases; bases with no gene match: 3. The length of the CDR3 is 15 residues. Germline CDR1 and CDR2: LNHNV and YYDKDF (reference sequence). CDR3 sequence (DNA): TGTGCCACCAGCAGATCGACAGGGGATAACTATGGCTACACCTTC. Amino acid sequence: CATSRSTGDNYGYTF.

The V call is TRBV7-2, the J call TRBJ1-3; the match to TRBD1 covers 7 bases. Unmatched junction bases numbered 6, after V lost 1 base and J lost 3 bases. CDR1 and CDR2 (germline): SGHTA, FQGNSA. The CDR3 totals 16 residues. DNA of the CDR3: TGTGCCAGCAGCTTAGTGGCAGGGGGTTTTGGAAACACCATATATTTT. Residues: CASSLVAGGFGNTIYF.

The chain is built from TRBV13 and TRBJ2-3; 10 bases are a match to TRBD1. The V segment lost 8 bases and the J segment 2 bases; nucleotides outside the gene matches: 10. CDR1 is PRHDT and CDR2 is FYEKMQ in the germline V gene (reference sequence). The CDR3 runs 16 residues. CDR3 in DNA: TGTGCCAGCGCTCTGGGGACAGGGGAGACCACAGATACGCAGTATTTT. Protein product: CASALGTGETTDTQYF.

This clone is a singleton in its sample. The CDR3 loop is CASSSRWSGGHTDTQYF. The CDR3 nucleotides read TGTGCCAGCAGCTCCAGATGGAGCGGGGGCCACACAGATACGCAGTATTTT. This chain uses TRBV11-1 with TRBJ2-3; 8 bases are a match to TRBD2. CDR1 is SGHAT, CDR2 FQDESV, per germline (reference sequence). The CDR3 extends over 17 amino acids. J lost 2 bases, V lost 4 bases, and 11 bases had no gene match.

This clone was seen only a few times. The chain carries TRBV27 and TRBJ2-7, with no clear D. Germline V CDR1 and CDR2: MNHEY, SMNVEV (reference sequence). The ends were cut back, 4 bases at V and 1 base at J, with 11 bases in the middle. CDR3 length: 14 residues. CDR3 in amino acids: CASSSTGLSYEQYF. The CDR3 nucleotides read TGTGCCAGCAGTTCGACTGGCCTATCCTACGAGCAGTACTTC.

The J gene is TRBJ1-1, the V gene TRBV7-9; D not certain. Looked up from germline, CDR1 is SEHNR and CDR2 is FQNEAQ (reference sequence). This CDR3 has 15 amino acids. V was clipped by 8 bases and J by 1 base, with 17 bases between them. CDR3 nucleotides: TGTGCCAGCTTAAAAGGACTAGTAGGGAACACTGAAGCTTTCTTT. Translation: CASLKGLVGNTEAFF. The complete variable domain, with remaining parts taken from reference TRBV7-9 and TRBJ1-1, reads DTGVSQNPRHKITKRGQNVTFRCDPISEHNRLYWYRQTLGQGPEFLTYFQNEAQLEKSRLLSDRFSAERPKGSFSTLEIQRTEQGDSAMYLCASLKGLVGNTEAFFGQGTRLTVV.

This clone was detected a few times. This CDR3 reads CASGLVPGRNTGELFF. In nucleotides, the CDR3 is TGTGCTAGTGGTTTGGTCCCCGGACGGAACACCGGGGAGCTGTTTTTT. V usage is TRBV12-5 and J usage is TRBJ2-2; D is unresolved. With 0 bases removed from V and 1 base from J, the gap between germline ends came to 9 bases. CDR3 length equals 16 residues. From germline, CDR1 is LGHNT and CDR2 FRNRAP.

The rearrangement joins TRBV5-6 to TRBJ2-7; 9 positions agree with TRBD1. This CDR3 has 16 residues. After removal of 4 bases from V and 0 bases from J, the junction contained 8 bases not matched to a gene. CDR1 SGHDT and CDR2 YYEEEE come from the germline V gene. CDR3: CASSRGTGGYSYEQYF. The CDR3 DNA sequence: TGTGCCAGCAGCCGTGGTACAGGGGGCTACTCCTACGAGCAGTACTTC.

The gene calls are TRBV10-1 and TRBJ2-2; 8 bases fit TRBD1. V lost 6 bases and J lost 5; bases outside the gene matches: 2. Germline values: CDR1 WNHNN, CDR2 SYGVQD (reference sequence). CDR3 length: 13 residues. The CDR3 nucleotides are TGCGCCAGCAGACAGGGGGGAACCGGGGAGCTGTTTTTT. Its protein product is CASRQGGTGELFF.

V usage is TRBV5-4 and J usage is TRBJ2-3; tentatively, D is TRBD1 (6 bases). V was cut by 3 bases and J by 3 bases, with 8 bases left in between. CDR1 SGHNT and CDR2 YYREEE come from the germline V gene (reference sequence). CDR3 length: 13 amino acids. The CDR3 sequence: CASSWDNTDTQYF. The CDR3 DNA sequence: TGTGCCAGCAGCTGGGACAATACAGATACGCAGTATTTT.

V and J are TRBV5-1 and TRBJ2-5; perhaps TRBD2 as D (7 bases). The end of the DNA fits TRBJ2-7 better, so the J call may be wrong. The CDR3 sequence is 16 residues long. Germline values: CDR1 SGHRS, CDR2 YFSETQ. The chain's CDR3 is CASSFTGGSFFVEQYF. The CDR3 DNA sequence: TGCGCCAGCAGCTTTACGGGGGGCTCGTTCTTTGTCGAGCAGTACTTC.

The chain carries TRBV5-1 and TRBJ2-5; D is uncertain. Trimming stripped 4 bases from V and 4 bases from J, with 17 bases between. The CDR3 extends over 15 amino acids. Germline CDR1 and CDR2: SGHRS and YFSETQ. The CDR3 here is CASSAYWLGTETQYF. In DNA form, the CDR3 reads TGCGCCAGCAGCGCATATTGGCTCGGTACAGAGACCCAGTACTTC.

The rearrangement links TRBV7-3 to TRBJ2-1; no firm D call. Germline assignment: CDR1 SGHTA and CDR2 FQGTGA. The V end was cut by 0 bases, the J end by 6 bases, with 12 bases between. This CDR3 spans 15 amino acids. The CDR3: CASSLTGSSLNEQFF. For the CDR3, the DNA is TGTGCCAGCAGCTTAACTGGGTCCTCCCTCAATGAGCAGTTCTTC.

CDR3 DNA sequence: TGTGCCAGCAGTTCGGACAGTCAGCCCCAGCATTTT. Its protein is CASSSDSQPQHF. The V gene is TRBV2, the J gene TRBJ1-5, with a weak D call TRBD1 (6 bases). The germline CDR1 and CDR2 sequences are SNHLY and FYNNEI. The CDR3 sequence is 12 residues long. Trimming removed 5 bases at V and 6 bases at J, with 8 bases between. The whole variable domain, filled in from reference TRBV2 and TRBJ1-5, reads EPEVTQTPSHQVTQMGQEVILRCVPISNHLYFYWYRQILGQKVEFLVSFYNNEISEKSEIFDDQFSVERPDGSNFTLKIRSTKLEDSAMYFCASSSDSQPQHFGDGTRLSIL.

The genes are TRBV27 and TRBJ1-4; 9 positions match TRBD1. Germline loops: CDR1 MNHEY, CDR2 SMNVEV (reference sequence). The CDR3 extends over 14 amino acids. With V trimmed by 7 bases and J by 7 bases, 7 bases remained unmatched. For the CDR3, the DNA is TGTGCCAGCAAACCGACAGGGGGTCGTGAAAAACTGTTTTTT. This sequence encodes CASKPTGGREKLFF.

For this clone: This sample includes further DNA sequences coding for the same CDR3. The chain links TRBV6-4 to TRBJ1-1; D possibly corresponds to TRBD1 (6 bases). The V and J ends lost 0 bases and 8 bases respectively, with 13 bases between them. CDR3 length equals 14 residues. Germline lookup yields CDR1 MRHNA and CDR2 SNTAGT. The CDR3 loop is CASSDSSRGTEAFF. DNA for the CDR3: TGTGCCAGCAGTGACTCGAGCAGGGGCACAGAAGCTTTCTTT.